Listed below are T cell receptor beta chains from one sample, sequenced in a study of cytomegalovirus exposure and HLA in healthy donors. Here immunoSEQ multiplex PCR was the method, and the copy in TCRdb shows in-frame clones only, minus some. Altogether some 210,000 clones are present, around 87% being singletons, with the ten largest covering 1.3%. The sequenced sample was PBMCs. The receptors originated from a man aged 30 to 45 in good health and CMV-seronegative. CDR3s include the opening cysteine and the closing phenylalanine or tryptophan. D genes are given only for firm matches. Rows give clone size only sometimes, using once, few, many, or a class for an expanded clone.

>NA|TRBD1|TRBJ1-3|TRBV7-8
CASSLTDRAGNTIYF
TGTGCCAGCAGCTTAACTGACAGGGCTGGAAACACCATATATTTT
>NA|NA|TRBJ2-6|TRBV5-6
CASGRALSLLSGANGLTF
TGTGCCAGCGGCCGCGCTTTGAGTCTCCTCTCTGGGGCCAACGGCCTGACTTTC
>NA|NA|TRBJ2-1|TRBV30
CAWSFSGRDNEQFF
TGTGCCTGGAGTTTCTCGGGAAGGGACAATGAGCAGTTCTTC
>NA|NA|TRBJ2-2|TRBV5-4
CASSLQYSQTGELFF
TGTGCCAGCAGCTTGCAATACAGCCAAACCGGGGAGCTGTTTTTT
>NA|TRBD2|TRBJ2-1|TRBV5-1
CASSLGSGGAGNEQFF
TGCGCCAGCAGCTTGGGGAGCGGGGGGGCGGGTAATGAGCAGTTCTTC
>NA|NA|TRBJ1-1|TRBV28
CASGRRGTEAFF
TGTGCCAGCGGAAGACGGGGCACTGAAGCTTTCTTT
>NA|NA|TRBJ1-2|TRBV6-5
CASTREGHYGYTF
TGTGCCAGCACCCGGGAGGGCCACTATGGCTACACCTTC
>NA|NA|TRBJ1-3|TRBV5-1
CASSLQVSGNTIYF
TGCGCCAGCAGCTTACAGGTATCCGGAAACACCATATATTTT
>NA|TRBD1|TRBJ2-5|TRBV5-4
CASSPGTDKGQETQYF
TGTGCCAGCAGCCCCGGGACAGACAAAGGCCAAGAGACCCAGTACTTC
>NA|TRBD1|TRBJ2-7|TRBV4-3
CASSHSTGGAYEQYF
TGCGCCAGCAGCCACTCGACAGGGGGGGCCTACGAGCAGTACTTC
>once|TRBD1|TRBJ1-3|TRBV7-9
CASSLGQGGNTIYF
TGTGCCAGCAGCTTGGGACAGGGAGGAAACACCATATATTTT
>NA|NA|TRBJ1-2|TRBV19
CASGQNYGYTF
TGTGCAAGTGGGCAAAACTATGGCTACACCTTC
>NA|TRBD1|TRBJ2-3|TRBV29-1
CSAGGQGATDTQYF
TGCAGCGCCGGGGGACAGGGGGCCACAGATACGCAGTATTTT
>NA|NA|TRBJ2-1|TRBV5-1
CASSADGAGVVF
TGCGCCAGCAGCGCGGATGGGGCAGGGGTGGTCTTC
>NA|NA|TRBJ2-2|TRBV7-6
CASSLNTVTGELFF
TGTGCCAGCAGCTTAAACACCGTGACCGGGGAGCTGTTTTTT
>NA|NA|TRBJ2-1|TRBV7-2
CASSFGQNNEQFF
TGTGCCAGCAGCTTTGGACAGAACAATGAGCAGTTCTTC
>NA|TRBD1|TRBJ1-6|TRBV5-1
CASSLLQGNSPLHF
TGCGCCAGCAGCTTGTTACAGGGGAATTCACCCCTCCACTTT
>NA|TRBD2|TRBJ2-2|TRBV5-5
CASSLGIRAGEDTGELFF
TGTGCCAGCAGCTTGGGAATTCGAGCGGGAGAGGATACCGGGGAGCTGTTTTTT
>NA|NA|TRBJ1-6|TRBV7-9
CAATGVPNSPLHF
TGTGCCGCCACCGGGGTCCCTAATTCACCCCTCCACTTT
>NA|NA|TRBJ1-4|TRBV7-9
CASSLSPEKLFF
TGTGCCAGCAGCTTGAGTCCTGAAAAACTGTTTTTT
>NA|TRBD2|TRBJ2-2|TRBV5-1
CASSFRTSGRNTGELFF
TGCGCCAGCAGCTTCCGGACTAGCGGGAGGAACACCGGGGAGCTGTTTTTT
>few|NA|TRBJ1-4|TRBV6-5
CASSYSRQGGEKLFF
TGTGCCAGCAGTTACTCGAGGCAGGGTGGCGAAAAACTGTTTTTT
>NA|TRBD1|TRBJ2-3|TRBV6-4
CASRADRGDTDTQYF
TGTGCCAGCAGGGCGGACAGGGGGGACACAGATACGCAGTATTTT
>NA|NA|TRBJ2-1|TRBV6-5
CASSDGSEQFF
TGTGCCAGCAGTGATGGTAGTGAGCAGTTCTTC
>NA|TRBD1|TRBJ1-2|TRBV18
CASSPPDRDSGYTF
TGTGCCAGCTCACCACCCGACAGGGACTCTGGCTACACCTTC
>NA|TRBD2|TRBJ2-7|TRBV13
CASGHGGALYEQYF
TGTGCCAGCGGTCACGGGGGGGCTTTATACGAGCAGTACTTC
>NA|NA|TRBJ1-5|TRBV19
CATAGGVEQPQHF
TGTGCCACTGCGGGGGGAGTGGAACAGCCCCAGCATTTT
>NA|NA|TRBJ2-3|TRBV2
CASSGGAVSTDTQYF
TGTGCCAGCAGCGGAGGGGCGGTGAGCACAGATACGCAGTATTTT
>NA|NA|TRBJ1-1|TRBV28
CASSLQGLGTEAFF
TGTGCCAGCAGTTTACAGGGCCTGGGCACTGAAGCTTTCTTT
>once|NA|TRBJ1-1|TRBV19
CATRENTEAFF
TGTGCCACCAGGGAGAACACTGAAGCTTTCTTT
>NA|TRBD2|TRBJ2-7|TRBV5-1
CASSSGTSGYYEQYF
TGCGCCAGCAGCTCCGGGACTAGCGGATACTACGAGCAGTACTTC
>NA|TRBD1|TRBJ2-4|TRBV7-8
CASSLAGTGAQIAKNIQYF
TGTGCCAGCAGCTTAGCCGGGACAGGGGCGCAGATAGCCAAAAACATTCAGTACTTC
>once|TRBD2|TRBJ2-1|TRBV29-1
CSVGGTGTSGYNEQFF
TGCAGCGTTGGGGGCACCGGGACTAGCGGTTACAATGAGCAGTTCTTC
>NA|NA|TRBJ2-3|TRBV5-5
CASSLERRTSTDTQYF
TGTGCCAGCAGCTTGGAGCGGCGAACTAGCACAGATACGCAGTATTTT
>NA|NA|TRBJ2-7|TRBV28
CASSFADPTVAYEQYF
TGTGCCAGCAGTTTTGCAGATCCGACAGTAGCCTACGAGCAGTACTTC
>NA|TRBD1|TRBJ2-7|TRBV7-2
CASSLLPGQGVYEQYF
TGTGCCAGCAGCTTACTCCCGGGACAGGGGGTCTACGAGCAGTACTTC
>NA|TRBD1|TRBJ1-4|TRBV7-6
CASSLEDRGYEKLFF
TGTGCCAGCAGCCTTGAGGACAGGGGTTATGAAAAACTGTTTTTT
>NA|NA|TRBJ2-7|TRBV7-9
CSSSPRSDSSLDEQYF
TGTTCCAGCAGCCCCCGGTCGGACTCGAGTCTCGACGAGCAGTACTTC
>NA|NA|TRBJ2-1|TRBV27
CASSLSGGHDEQFF
TGTGCCAGCAGTTTATCGGGGGGTCACGATGAGCAGTTCTTC
>NA|NA|TRBJ2-2|TRBV25-1
CASLGQGGGELFF
TGTGCCAGCCTTGGGCAGGGTGGCGGGGAGCTGTTTTTT
>NA|NA|TRBJ2-1|TRBV6-6
CASEMDGNPNEQFF
TGTGCCAGCGAGATGGACGGGAACCCCAATGAGCAGTTCTTC
>NA|NA|TRBJ2-7|TRBV27
CASSALAAGYEQYF
TGTGCCAGCAGTGCCCTGGCGGCGGGTTACGAGCAGTACTTC
>NA|TRBD1|TRBJ1-4|TRBV29-1
CSAHRGNEKLFF
TGCAGCGCCCACAGGGGGAATGAAAAACTGTTTTTT
>NA|TRBD1|TRBJ2-2|TRBV9
CASSGQGAAGELFF
TGTGCCAGCAGCGGACAGGGGGCGGCCGGGGAGCTGTTTTTT
>NA|TRBD1|TRBJ1-4|TRBV27
CASSLNGRVRTGDEKLFF
TGTGCCAGCAGTTTAAACGGGAGGGTAAGGACAGGGGATGAAAAACTGTTTTTT
>NA|TRBD2|TRBJ2-5|TRBV28
CASRTRPGGEETQYF
TGTGCCAGCAGAACCCGGCCCGGGGGGGAGGAGACCCAGTACTTC
>NA|NA|TRBJ1-1|TRBV6-5
CASSYSSLGGTEAFF
TGTGCCAGCAGTTACTCGAGCCTAGGCGGCACTGAAGCTTTCTTT
>NA|NA|TRBJ1-5|TRBV2
CASSLWGQNSNQPQHF
TGTGCCAGCAGCCTTTGGGGGCAAAATAGCAATCAGCCCCAGCATTTT
>NA|NA|TRBJ1-2|TRBV30
CAWSLHRVGDGYTF
TGTGCCTGGAGTCTTCACAGGGTAGGCGATGGCTACACCTTC
>NA|TRBD1|TRBJ1-1|TRBV18
CASSLGPGQGGRAFF
TGTGCCAGCTCACTGGGCCCAGGACAGGGGGGCCGAGCTTTCTTT
>NA|NA|TRBJ2-1|TRBV5-1
CASSLVEGIDNEQFF
TGCGCCAGCAGCTTGGTCGAGGGAATCGACAATGAGCAGTTCTTC
>NA|NA|TRBJ2-1|TRBV27
CASSFGASEQFF
TGTGCCAGCAGTTTTGGAGCGAGTGAGCAGTTCTTC
>NA|NA|TRBJ1-3|TRBV4-3
CASSPAGGSGNTIYF
TGCGCCAGCAGCCCCGCGGGGGGGTCTGGAAACACCATATATTTT
>once|NA|TRBJ2-7|TRBV6-5
CASSYDYEQYF
TGTGCCAGCAGTTACGACTACGAGCAGTACTTC
>NA|NA|TRBJ2-5|TRBV5-1
CASSIGTHSGETQYF
TGCGCCAGCAGCATCGGGACACATTCTGGAGAGACCCAGTACTTC